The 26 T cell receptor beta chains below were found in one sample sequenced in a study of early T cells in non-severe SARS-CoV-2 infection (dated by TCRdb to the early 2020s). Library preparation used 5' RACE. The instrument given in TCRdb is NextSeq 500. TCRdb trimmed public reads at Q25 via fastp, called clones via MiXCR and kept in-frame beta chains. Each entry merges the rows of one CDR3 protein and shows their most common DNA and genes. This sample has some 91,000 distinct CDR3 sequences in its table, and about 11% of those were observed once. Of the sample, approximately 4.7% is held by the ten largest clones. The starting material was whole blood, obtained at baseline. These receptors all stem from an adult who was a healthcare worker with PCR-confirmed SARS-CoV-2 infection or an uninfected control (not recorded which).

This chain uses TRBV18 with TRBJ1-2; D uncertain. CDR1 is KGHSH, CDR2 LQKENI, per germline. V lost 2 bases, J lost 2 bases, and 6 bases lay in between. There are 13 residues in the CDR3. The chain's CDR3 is CASSPVGNYGYTF. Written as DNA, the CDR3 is TGTGCCAGCTCACCAGTCGGGAACTATGGCTACACCTTC.

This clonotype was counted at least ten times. The CDR3 spells CASGTTRSPDTQYF. In nucleotides, the CDR3 is TGTGCCAGCGGGACGACTAGATCCCCAGATACGCAGTATTTT. This chain uses TRBV6-2 or TRBV6-3 with TRBJ2-3; the D gene is possibly TRBD2 (6 bases). Trimming pared 8 bases from V and 4 bases from J, leaving 16 bases between. CDR1 is MNHEY and CDR2 is SVGEGT in the germline V gene. This CDR3 has 14 amino acids.

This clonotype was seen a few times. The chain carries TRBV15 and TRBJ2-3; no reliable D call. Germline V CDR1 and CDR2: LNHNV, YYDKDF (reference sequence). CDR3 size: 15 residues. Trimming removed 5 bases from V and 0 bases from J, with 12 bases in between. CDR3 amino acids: CATSPRTTSTDTQYF. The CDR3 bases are TGTGCCACCAGCCCCAGGACGACAAGCACAGATACGCAGTATTTT.

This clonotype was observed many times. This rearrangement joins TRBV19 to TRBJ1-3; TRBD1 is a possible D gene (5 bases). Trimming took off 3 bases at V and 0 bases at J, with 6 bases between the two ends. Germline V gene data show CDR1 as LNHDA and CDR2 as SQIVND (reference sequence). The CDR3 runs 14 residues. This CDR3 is CASSMTVSGNTIYF. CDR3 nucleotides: TGTGCCAGTAGTATGACAGTCTCTGGAAACACCATATATTTT.

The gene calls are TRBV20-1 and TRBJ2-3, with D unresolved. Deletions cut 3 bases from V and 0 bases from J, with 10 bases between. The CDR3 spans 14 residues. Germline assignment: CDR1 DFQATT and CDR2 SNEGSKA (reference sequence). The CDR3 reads CSASPTPSTDTQYF. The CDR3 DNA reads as TGCAGTGCTAGTCCCACTCCTAGCACAGATACGCAGTATTTT.

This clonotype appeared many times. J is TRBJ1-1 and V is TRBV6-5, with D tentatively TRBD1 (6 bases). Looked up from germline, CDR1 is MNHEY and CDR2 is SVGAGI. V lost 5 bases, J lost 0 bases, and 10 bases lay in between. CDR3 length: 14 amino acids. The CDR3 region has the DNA TGTGCCAGCAGTCGGGGGGCATTGAACACTGAAGCTTTCTTT. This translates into CASSRGALNTEAFF.

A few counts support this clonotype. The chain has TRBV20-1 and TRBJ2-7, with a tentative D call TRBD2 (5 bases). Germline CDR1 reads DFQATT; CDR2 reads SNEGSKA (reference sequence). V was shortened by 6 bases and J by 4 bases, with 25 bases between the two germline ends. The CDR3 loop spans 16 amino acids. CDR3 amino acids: CSAPLPLGSGNYEQYF. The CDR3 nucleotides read TGCAGTGCCCCTCTTCCCCTTGGAAGCGGAAATTACGAGCAGTACTTC.

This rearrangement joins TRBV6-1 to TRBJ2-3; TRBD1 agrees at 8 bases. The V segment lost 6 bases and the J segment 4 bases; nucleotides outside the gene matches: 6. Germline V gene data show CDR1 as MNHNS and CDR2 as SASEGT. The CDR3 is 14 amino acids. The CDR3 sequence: CASRPDRVADTQYF. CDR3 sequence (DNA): TGTGCCAGCAGGCCGGACAGGGTGGCAGATACGCAGTATTTT.

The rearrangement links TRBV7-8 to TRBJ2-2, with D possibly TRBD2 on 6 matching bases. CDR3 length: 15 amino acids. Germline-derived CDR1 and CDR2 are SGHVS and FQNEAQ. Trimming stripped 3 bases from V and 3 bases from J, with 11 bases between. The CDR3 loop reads CASSLLGGDTGELFF. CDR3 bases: TGTGCCAGCAGCTTGCTCGGGGGAGACACCGGGGAGCTGTTTTTT. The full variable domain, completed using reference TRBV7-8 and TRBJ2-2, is GAGVSQSPRYKVAKRGQDVALRCDPISGHVSLFWYQQALGQGPEFLTYFQNEAQLDKSGLPSDRFFAERPEGSVSTLKIQRTQQEDSAVYLCASSLLGGDTGELFFGEGSRLTVL.

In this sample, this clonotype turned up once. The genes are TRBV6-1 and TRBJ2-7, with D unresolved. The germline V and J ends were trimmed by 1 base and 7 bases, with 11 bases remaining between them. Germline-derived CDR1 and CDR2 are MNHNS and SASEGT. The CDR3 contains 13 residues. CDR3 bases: TGTGCCAGCAGTGAAGATTCTTTAGGGGAGCAGTACTTC. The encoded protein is CASSEDSLGEQYF.

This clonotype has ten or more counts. The CDR3 here is CASSKRYGQSPHGYTF. CDR3 DNA sequence: TGTGCCAGCAGCAAGCGTTACGGACAGTCTCCTCATGGCTACACCTTC. The chain carries TRBV6-5 and TRBJ1-2, with TRBD1 as a possible D gene (6 bases). Germline V CDR1 and CDR2: MNHEY, SVGAGI. The CDR3 consists of 16 residues. V was cut by 6 bases and J by 6 bases, with 23 bases left in between.

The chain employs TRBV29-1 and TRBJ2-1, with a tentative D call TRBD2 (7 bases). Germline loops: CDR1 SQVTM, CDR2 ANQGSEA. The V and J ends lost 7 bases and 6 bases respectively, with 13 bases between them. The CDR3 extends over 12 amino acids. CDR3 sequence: CSARGGGNEQFF. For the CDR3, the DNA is TGCAGCGCCAGAGGGGGGGGCAATGAGCAGTTCTTC.

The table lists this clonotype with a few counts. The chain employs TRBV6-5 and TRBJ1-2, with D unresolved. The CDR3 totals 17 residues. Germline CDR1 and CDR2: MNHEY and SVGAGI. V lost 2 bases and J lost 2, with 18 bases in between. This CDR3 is CASSYAAHITRNYGYTF. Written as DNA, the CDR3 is TGTGCCAGCAGTTACGCAGCACATATTACCCGGAACTATGGCTACACCTTC.

As DNA, the CDR3 is TGTGCCAGCAGCGGGACTAGCGGTTATCCCAATGAGCAGTTCTTC. As protein: CASSGTSGYPNEQFF. The chain uses TRBV9 and TRBJ2-1, with 10 positions matching TRBD2. Germline trimming cut 3 bases from V and 6 bases from J; bases unmatched to any gene: 6. The CDR3 is made up of 15 amino acids. Germline CDR1 SGDLS, CDR2 YYNGEE.

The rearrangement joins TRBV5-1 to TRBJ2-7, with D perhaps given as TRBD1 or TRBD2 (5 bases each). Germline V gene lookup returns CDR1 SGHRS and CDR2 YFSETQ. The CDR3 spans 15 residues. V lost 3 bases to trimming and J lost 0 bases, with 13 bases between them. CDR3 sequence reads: CASSWGTDSSYEQYF. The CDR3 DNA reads TGCGCCAGCAGCTGGGGGACCGACAGCTCCTACGAGCAGTACTTC. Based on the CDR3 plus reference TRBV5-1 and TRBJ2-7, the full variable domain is KAGVTQTPRYLIKTRGQQVTLSCSPISGHRSVSWYQQTPGQGLQFLFEYFSETQRNKGNFPGRFSGRQFSNSRSEMNVSTLELGDSALYLCASSWGTDSSYEQYFGPGTRLTVT.

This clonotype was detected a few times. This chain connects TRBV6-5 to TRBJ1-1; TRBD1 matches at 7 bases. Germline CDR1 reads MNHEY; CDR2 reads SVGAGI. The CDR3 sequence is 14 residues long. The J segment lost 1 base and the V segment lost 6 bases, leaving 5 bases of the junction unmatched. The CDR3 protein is CASSRQGRNTEAFF. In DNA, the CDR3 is TGTGCCAGCAGCAGACAGGGAAGGAACACTGAAGCTTTCTTT.

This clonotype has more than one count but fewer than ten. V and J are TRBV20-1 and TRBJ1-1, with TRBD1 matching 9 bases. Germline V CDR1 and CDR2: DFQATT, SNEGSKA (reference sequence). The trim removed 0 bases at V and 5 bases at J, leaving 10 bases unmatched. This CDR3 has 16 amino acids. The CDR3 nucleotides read TGCAGTGCTAGAGAACGGGACAGGGTTATTAGAACTGAAGCTTTCTTT. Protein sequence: CSARERDRVIRTEAFF.

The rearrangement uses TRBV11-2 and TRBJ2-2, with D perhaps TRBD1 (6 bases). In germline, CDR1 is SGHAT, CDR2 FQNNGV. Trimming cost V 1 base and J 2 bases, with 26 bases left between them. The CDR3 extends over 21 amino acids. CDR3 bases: TGTGCCAGCAGCTTAGTGTCCCGCCCCCCCGCGGCAGGGGTTAACACCGGGGAGCTGTTTTTT. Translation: CASSLVSRPPAAGVNTGELFF.

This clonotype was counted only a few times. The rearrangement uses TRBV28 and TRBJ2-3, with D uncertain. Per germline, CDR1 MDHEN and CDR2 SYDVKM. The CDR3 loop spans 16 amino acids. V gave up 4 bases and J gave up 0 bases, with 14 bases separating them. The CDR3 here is CASSSQAAPSTDTQYF. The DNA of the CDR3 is TGTGCCAGCAGTTCCCAGGCAGCCCCTAGCACAGATACGCAGTATTTT.

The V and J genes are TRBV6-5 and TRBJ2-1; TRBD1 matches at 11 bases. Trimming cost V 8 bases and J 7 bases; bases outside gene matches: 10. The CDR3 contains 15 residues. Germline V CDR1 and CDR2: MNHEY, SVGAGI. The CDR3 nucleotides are TGTGCCAGCTCCTCCGGGACAGGGGGTGTAAATGAGCAGTTCTTC. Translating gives CASSSGTGGVNEQFF.

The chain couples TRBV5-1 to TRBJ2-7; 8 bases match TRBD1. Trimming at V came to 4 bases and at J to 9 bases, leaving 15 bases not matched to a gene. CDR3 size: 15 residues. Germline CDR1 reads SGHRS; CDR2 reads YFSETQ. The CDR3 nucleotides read TGCGCCAGCAGCCGGCGGTGGCAGGGGGCTACCGGGCAGTACTTC. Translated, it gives CASSRRWQGATGQYF.

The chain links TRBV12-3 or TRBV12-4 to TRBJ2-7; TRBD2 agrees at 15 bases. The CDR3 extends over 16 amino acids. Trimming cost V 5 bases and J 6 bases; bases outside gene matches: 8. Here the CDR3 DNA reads TGTGCCAGCAGTGGGCCGGGACTAGCGGGAGGTTCCGAGCAGTACTTC. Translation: CASSGPGLAGGSEQYF.

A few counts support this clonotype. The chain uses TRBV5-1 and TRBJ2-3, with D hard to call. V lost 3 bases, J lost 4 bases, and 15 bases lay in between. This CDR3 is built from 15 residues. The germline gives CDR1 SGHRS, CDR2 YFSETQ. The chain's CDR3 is CASSWNSHESDTQYF. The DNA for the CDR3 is TGCGCCAGCAGCTGGAACTCTCATGAATCAGATACGCAGTATTTT.

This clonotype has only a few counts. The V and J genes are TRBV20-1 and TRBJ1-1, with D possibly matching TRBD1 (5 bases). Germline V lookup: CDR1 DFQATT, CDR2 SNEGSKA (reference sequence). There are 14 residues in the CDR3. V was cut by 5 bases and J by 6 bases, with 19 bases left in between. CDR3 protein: CSAHRTAAAPEAFF. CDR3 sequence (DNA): TGCAGTGCTCACAGGACCGCGGCGGCTCCTGAAGCTTTCTTT.

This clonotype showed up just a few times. CDR3 sequence reads: CASSSGTQSSPLHF. CDR3 coding DNA: TGTGCCAGCAGCTCCGGGACGCAATCCTCACCCCTCCACTTT. The chain carries TRBV11-2 and TRBJ1-6, with a possible D match to TRBD1 (5 bases). The germline gives CDR1 SGHAT, CDR2 FQNNGV. Trimming stripped 4 bases from V and 10 bases from J, with 14 bases between. The CDR3 loop spans 14 amino acids. The whole variable domain, filled in from reference TRBV11-2 and TRBJ1-6, reads EAGVAQSPRYKIIEKRQSVAFWCNPISGHATLYWYQQILGQGPKLLIQFQNNGVVDDSQLPKDRFSAERLKGVDSTLKIQPAKLEDSAVYLCASSSGTQSSPLHFGNGTRLTVT.

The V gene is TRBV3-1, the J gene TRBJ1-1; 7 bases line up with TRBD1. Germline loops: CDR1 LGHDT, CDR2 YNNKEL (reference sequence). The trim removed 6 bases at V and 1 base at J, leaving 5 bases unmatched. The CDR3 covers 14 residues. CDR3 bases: TGTGCCAGCAGTCACAGACAGGGGAACACTGAAGCTTTCTTT. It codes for CASSHRQGNTEAFF. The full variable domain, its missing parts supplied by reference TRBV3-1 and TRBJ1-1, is DTAVSQTPKYLVTQMGNDKSIKCEQNLGHDTMYWYKQDSKKFLKIMFSYNNKELIINETVPNRFSPKSPDKAHLNLHINSLELGDSAVYFCASSHRQGNTEAFFGQGTRLTVV.